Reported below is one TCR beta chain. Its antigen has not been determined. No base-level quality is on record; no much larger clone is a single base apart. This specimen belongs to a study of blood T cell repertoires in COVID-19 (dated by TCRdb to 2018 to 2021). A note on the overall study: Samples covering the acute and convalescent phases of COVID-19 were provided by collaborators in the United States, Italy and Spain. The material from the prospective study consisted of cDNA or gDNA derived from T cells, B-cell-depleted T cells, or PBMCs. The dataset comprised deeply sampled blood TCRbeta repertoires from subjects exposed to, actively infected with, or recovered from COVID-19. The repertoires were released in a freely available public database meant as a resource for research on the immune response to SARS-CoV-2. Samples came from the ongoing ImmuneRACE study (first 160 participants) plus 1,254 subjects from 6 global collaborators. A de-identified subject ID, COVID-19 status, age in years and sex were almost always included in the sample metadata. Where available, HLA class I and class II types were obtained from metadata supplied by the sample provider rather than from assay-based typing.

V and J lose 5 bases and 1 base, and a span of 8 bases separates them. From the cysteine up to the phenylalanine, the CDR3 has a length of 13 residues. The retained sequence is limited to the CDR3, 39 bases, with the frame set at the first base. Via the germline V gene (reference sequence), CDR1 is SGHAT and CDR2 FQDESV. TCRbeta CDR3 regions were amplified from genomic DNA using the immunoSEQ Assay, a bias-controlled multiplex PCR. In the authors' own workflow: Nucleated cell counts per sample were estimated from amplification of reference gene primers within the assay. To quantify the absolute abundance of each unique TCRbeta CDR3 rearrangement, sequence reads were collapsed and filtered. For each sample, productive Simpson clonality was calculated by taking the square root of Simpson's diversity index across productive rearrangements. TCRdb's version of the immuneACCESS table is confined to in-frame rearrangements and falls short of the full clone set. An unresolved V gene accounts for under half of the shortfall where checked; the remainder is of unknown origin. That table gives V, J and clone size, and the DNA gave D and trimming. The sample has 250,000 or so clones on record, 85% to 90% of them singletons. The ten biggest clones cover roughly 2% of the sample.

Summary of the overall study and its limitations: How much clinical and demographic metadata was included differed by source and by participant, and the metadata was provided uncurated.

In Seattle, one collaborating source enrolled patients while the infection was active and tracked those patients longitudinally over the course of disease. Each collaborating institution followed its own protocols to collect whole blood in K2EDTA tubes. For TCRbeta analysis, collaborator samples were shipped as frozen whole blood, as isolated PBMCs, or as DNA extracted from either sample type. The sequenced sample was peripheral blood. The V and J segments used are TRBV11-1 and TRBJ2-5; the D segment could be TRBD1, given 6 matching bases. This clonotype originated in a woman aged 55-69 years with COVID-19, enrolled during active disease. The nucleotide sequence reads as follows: TGTGCCAGCAGCCTGGACAGCCAAGAGACCCAGTACTTC. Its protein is CASSLDSQETQYF.